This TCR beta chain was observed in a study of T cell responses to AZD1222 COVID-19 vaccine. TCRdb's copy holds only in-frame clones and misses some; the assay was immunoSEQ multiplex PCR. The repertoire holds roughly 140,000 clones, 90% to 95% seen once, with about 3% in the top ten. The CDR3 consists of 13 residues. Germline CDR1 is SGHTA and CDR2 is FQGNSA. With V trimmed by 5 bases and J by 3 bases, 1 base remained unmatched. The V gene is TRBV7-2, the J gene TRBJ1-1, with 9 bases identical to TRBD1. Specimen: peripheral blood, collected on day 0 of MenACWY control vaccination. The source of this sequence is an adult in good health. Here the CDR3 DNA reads TGTGCCAGCAGCCGGGACAGGGACACTGAAGCTTTCTTT. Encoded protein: CASSRDRDTEAFF.